The 20 T cell receptor beta chains presented below share a single source sample, sequenced in a study of T cells after yellow fever vaccination. TCRdb fed the 5' RACE reads into MiXCR, producing one record per CDR3 protein. The repertoire holds roughly 30,000 distinct CDR3 sequences, with about 10% as singletons. Material: PBMCs, either bulk or a sorted T-cell subset (CD4+, CD8+, memory, or dextramer-sorted; not recorded which), obtained less than 18 days after the first yellow fever vaccination. Receptors originate from a man aged 18 to 35 who received the YFV17D yellow fever vaccine.

This clonotype was counted ten times or more. This chain links TRBV10-3 with TRBJ2-2; no reliable D call. Trimming took 6 bases from V and 6 from J, leaving 11 bases between them. The CDR3 totals 13 residues. Germline CDR1 ENHRY, CDR2 SYGVKD. The CDR3 region is CAISPRLSGELFF. CDR3 nucleotide sequence: TGTGCCATCAGCCCCCGACTCTCCGGGGAGCTGTTTTTT.

This clonotype has at least ten counts. The chain recombines TRBV5-6 with TRBJ2-1, with 7 bases aligning to TRBD2. Germline CDR1 SGHDT, CDR2 YYEEEE. Germline trimming cut 1 base from V and 8 bases from J; bases unmatched to any gene: 3. The CDR3 is 13 residues long. The CDR3 DNA is TGTGCCAGCAGCTTGATACGGGGGGATGAGCAGTTCTTC. Translated: CASSLIRGDEQFF. The full variable domain, in which reference TRBV5-6 and TRBJ2-1 provide the parts outside the CDR3, is DAGVTQSPTHLIKTRGQQVTLRCSPKSGHDTVSWYQQALGQGPQFIFQYYEEEERQRGNFPDRFSGHQFPNYSSELNVNALLLGDSALYLCASSLIRGDEQFFGPGTRLTVL.

This clonotype was seen repeatedly, ten times or more. This chain connects TRBV5-5 to TRBJ2-5, with a possible D match to TRBD2 (6 bases). Trimming stripped 0 bases from V and 4 bases from J, with 13 bases between. The germline gives CDR1 SGHKS, CDR2 YYEKEE (reference sequence). CDR3 size: 15 residues. The CDR3 DNA reads as TGTGCCAGCAGCTTGGGTAGCGGAGGTGGAGAGACCCAGTACTTC. This sequence encodes CASSLGSGGGETQYF.

This clonotype appeared a few times. The rearrangement joins TRBV6-5 to TRBJ1-2; D is unclear. The germline V gene encodes CDR1 MNHEY and CDR2 SVGAGI. The CDR3 has 12 amino acids. Trimming pared 4 bases from V and 7 bases from J, leaving 10 bases between. The CDR3: CASSSVGGGYTF. CDR3 nucleotide sequence: TGTGCCAGCAGTTCAGTGGGCGGTGGCTACACCTTC.

By share of the sample, this clonotype is medium-sized. The rearrangement links TRBV27 to TRBJ2-7; 13 bases agree with TRBD2. The CDR3 has 15 amino acids. Per germline, CDR1 MNHEY and CDR2 SMNVEV (reference sequence). The V and J ends lost 6 bases and 4 bases, in that order; junction bases with no gene match: 6. The CDR3 DNA is TGTGCCAGCAGCCTTGGGACTAGCGGGGTGTACGAGCAGTACTTC. Translating gives CASSLGTSGVYEQYF.

This clonotype was counted ten times or more. The rearrangement links TRBV5-5 to TRBJ2-2; tentatively, D is TRBD1 or TRBD2 (6 bases each). Trimming removed 4 bases from V and 1 base from J, with 14 bases in between. Germline V gives CDR1 SGHKS, CDR2 YYEKEE (reference sequence). The CDR3 is 16 amino acids. The CDR3 coding sequence is TGTGCCAGCAGCGGGAGGATAGGGGGGAACACCGGGGAGCTGTTTTTT. Its protein is CASSGRIGGNTGELFF.

This clonotype was observed many times. The chain carries TRBV28 and TRBJ2-5; TRBD1 agrees at 10 bases. This CDR3 spans 20 amino acids. J lost 5 bases, V lost 6 bases, and 24 bases had no gene match. Per germline, CDR1 MDHEN and CDR2 SYDVKM. The CDR3 DNA is TGTGCCAGCAGGGGATACGGGCGTTTCCAGGACAGGGGGAATGGTGAGACCCAGTACTTC. Translating it yields CASRGYGRFQDRGNGETQYF.

This clonotype was found many times. The rearrangement links TRBV5-4 to TRBJ2-1; D ambiguous. Trimming took 1 base from V and 2 from J, leaving 7 bases between them. Germline V gene sequence: CDR1 SGHNT, CDR2 YYREEE (reference sequence). The CDR3 contains 14 residues. CDR3 region: CASSLFRAYNEQFF. CDR3 nucleotide sequence: TGTGCCAGCAGCTTGTTCAGAGCCTACAATGAGCAGTTCTTC.

As regards this clonotype: Possible read error: a much larger clone is one base away. This chain links TRBV4-1 with TRBJ1-4; D is ambiguous. Per germline, CDR1 MGHRA and CDR2 YSYEKL. The CDR3 loop spans 13 amino acids. V was cut by 4 bases and J by 8 bases, with 11 bases left in between. The CDR3 DNA reads TGCGCCAGCAGCCTGTGGGGAGCGGAAAAACTGTTTTTT. Translation gives CASSLWGAEKLFF.

This clonotype appeared once. The rearrangement joins TRBV2 to TRBJ1-5; D perhaps matches TRBD1 (6 bases). Germline V gives CDR1 SNHLY, CDR2 FYNNEI. The CDR3 has 18 residues. The CDR3 loop reads CTCRLGTGRAPSNQPQHF. CDR3 nucleotides: TGTACCTGCAGGTTGGGAACAGGGAGAGCGCCCTCCAATCAGCCCCAGCATTTT.

This clonotype has ten or more counts. The V and J genes are TRBV7-8 and TRBJ1-1, with D possibly matching TRBD1 (6 bases). The V gene lost 2 bases and the J gene lost 1 base, with 11 bases spanning the gap. Germline V CDR1 and CDR2: SGHVS, FQNEAQ. The CDR3 runs to 15 residues. As DNA, the CDR3 is TGTGCCAGCAGCTTAATCGGGGGCGGGAACACTGAAGCTTTCTTT. Its protein is CASSLIGGGNTEAFF.

There are many counts of this clonotype. The chain is built from TRBV20-1 and TRBJ1-1, with D possibly TRBD1 on 5 matching bases. CDR3 length: 14 amino acids. Germline CDR1 and CDR2: DFQATT and SNEGSKA (reference sequence). Trimming removed 6 bases from V and 3 bases from J, with 17 bases in between. CDR3 bases: TGCAGTGCCCTTCTTGGGGGGTTTGACACTGAAGCTTTCTTT. Protein product: CSALLGGFDTEAFF.

This clonotype was detected ten times or more. The chain employs TRBV5-6 and TRBJ1-4; TRBD1 matches 8 bases. Trimming removed 5 bases from V and 9 bases from J; junction bases left unmatched: 6. CDR1 and CDR2 (germline): SGHDT, YYEEEE. The CDR3 is 13 amino acids. CDR3 bases: TGTGCCAGCAGGCCGTGGGACAGGCAAAAACTGTTTTTT. Translated: CASRPWDRQKLFF.

This clonotype was seen at least ten times. The V call is TRBV4-3, the J call TRBJ1-1; no clear D. The CDR3 spans 15 residues. V was trimmed by 2 bases and J by 1 base, leaving 11 bases between them. Per germline, CDR1 LGHNA and CDR2 YSLEER. The CDR3 here is CASSQLRSQNTEAFF. CDR3 DNA sequence: TGCGCCAGCAGCCAACTCCGCAGCCAGAACACTGAAGCTTTCTTT.

This clonotype has ten or more counts. The chain uses TRBV5-4 and TRBJ1-2, with D maybe TRBD1 (5 bases). The CDR3 length is 16 residues. The V and J ends lost 0 bases and 6 bases respectively, with 18 bases between them. CDR1 and CDR2 from the germline V gene are SGHNT and YYREEE (reference sequence). CDR3 sequence: CASSLGGKGNEDGYTF. DNA of the CDR3: TGTGCCAGCAGCTTGGGGGGGAAAGGAAATGAGGATGGCTACACCTTC. Variable domain in full (rest from reference TRBV5-4 and TRBJ1-2): ETGVTQSPTHLIKTRGQQVTLRCSSQSGHNTVSWYQQALGQGPQFIFQYYREEENGRGNFPPRFSGLQFPNYSSELNVNALELDDSALYLCASSLGGKGNEDGYTFGSGTRLTVV.

In this sample, this clonotype turned up many times. The chain has TRBV5-1 and TRBJ1-1; 7 bases agree with TRBD1. Trimming removed 4 bases from V and 4 bases from J; junction bases left unmatched: 10. Germline CDR1 reads SGHRS; CDR2 reads YFSETQ. This CDR3 contains 15 residues. DNA for the CDR3: TGCGCCAGCAGCAGGGATGAGTCAGGGGGCACTGAAGCTTTCTTT. Translation gives CASSRDESGGTEAFF.

This clonotype was observed many times. The rearrangement links TRBV5-1 to TRBJ2-1; 11 bases match TRBD2. J was trimmed by 4 bases and V by 7 bases; bases with no gene match: 10. The length of the CDR3 is 16 residues. Per the germline V gene, CDR1 is SGHRS and CDR2 is YFSETQ. This chain's CDR3 is CASSGSGGAGYNEQFF. CDR3 sequence (DNA): TGCGCCAGCTCCGGTAGCGGGGGGGCCGGGTACAATGAGCAGTTCTTC.

The V and J genes are TRBV6-6 and TRBJ1-5; D unclear. The CDR3 is 13 residues long. With 3 bases removed from V and 7 bases from J, the gap between germline ends came to 10 bases. CDR1 is MNHNY and CDR2 is SVGAGI in the germline V gene (reference sequence). The CDR3 DNA sequence: TGTGCCAGCAGTTATGGCTTGGGGCAGCCCCAGCATTTT. Amino acids: CASSYGLGQPQHF.

This clonotype appeared many times. The chain recombines TRBV25-1 with TRBJ1-2; TRBD1 might be the D (5 bases). CDR1 is MGHDK, CDR2 SYGVNS, per germline. The CDR3 loop spans 14 amino acids. Trimming took off 3 bases at V and 8 bases at J, with 16 bases between the two ends. The CDR3 loop is CASSDPGRGDGYTF. The CDR3 DNA sequence: TGTGCCAGCAGTGACCCCGGACGGGGGGACGGCTACACCTTC.

Many counts were recorded for this clonotype. The chain joins TRBV7-2 to TRBJ2-5; D not resolved. Germline loops: CDR1 SGHTA, CDR2 FQGNSA. The CDR3 has 13 amino acids. Trimming removed 1 base from V and 5 bases from J, with 8 bases in between. This CDR3 is CASSLDVRETQYF. The CDR3 bases are TGTGCCAGCAGCTTAGACGTACGGGAGACCCAGTACTTC. The whole variable domain, filled in from reference TRBV7-2 and TRBJ2-5, reads GAGVSQSPSNKVTEKGKDVELRCDPISGHTALYWYRQSLGQGLEFLIYFQGNSAPDKSGLPSDRFSAERTGGSVSTLTIQRTQQEDSAVYLCASSLDVRETQYFGPGTRLLVL.